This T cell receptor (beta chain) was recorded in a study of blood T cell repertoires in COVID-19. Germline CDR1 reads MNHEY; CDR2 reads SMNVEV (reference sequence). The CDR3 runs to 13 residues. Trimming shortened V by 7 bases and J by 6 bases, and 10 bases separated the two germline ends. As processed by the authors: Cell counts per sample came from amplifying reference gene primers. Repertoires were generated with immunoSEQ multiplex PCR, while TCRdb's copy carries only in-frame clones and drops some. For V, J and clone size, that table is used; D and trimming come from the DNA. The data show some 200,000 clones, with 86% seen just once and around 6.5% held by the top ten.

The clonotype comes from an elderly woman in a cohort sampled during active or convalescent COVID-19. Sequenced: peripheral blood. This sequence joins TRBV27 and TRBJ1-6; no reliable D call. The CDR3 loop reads CASTPSVNSPLHF. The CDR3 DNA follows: TGTGCCAGCACCCCCTCAGTTAATTCACCCCTCCACTTT.